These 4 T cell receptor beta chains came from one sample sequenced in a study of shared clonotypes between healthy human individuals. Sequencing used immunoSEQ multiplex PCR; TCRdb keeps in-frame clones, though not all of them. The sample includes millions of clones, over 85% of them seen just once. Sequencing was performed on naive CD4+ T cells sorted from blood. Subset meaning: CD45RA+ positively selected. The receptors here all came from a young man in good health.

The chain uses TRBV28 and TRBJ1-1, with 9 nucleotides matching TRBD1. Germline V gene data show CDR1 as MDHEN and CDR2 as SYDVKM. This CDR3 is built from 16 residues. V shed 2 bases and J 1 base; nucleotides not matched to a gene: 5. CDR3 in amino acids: CASSLGGQGKNTEAFF. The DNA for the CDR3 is TGTGCCAGCAGTTTAGGTGGACAGGGGAAGAACACTGAAGCTTTCTTT.

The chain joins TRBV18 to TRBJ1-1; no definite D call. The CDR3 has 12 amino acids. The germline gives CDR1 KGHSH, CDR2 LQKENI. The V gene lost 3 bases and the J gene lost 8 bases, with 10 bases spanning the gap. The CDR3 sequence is CASSPIAGEAFF. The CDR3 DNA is TGTGCCAGCTCACCGATCGCCGGCGAAGCTTTCTTT.

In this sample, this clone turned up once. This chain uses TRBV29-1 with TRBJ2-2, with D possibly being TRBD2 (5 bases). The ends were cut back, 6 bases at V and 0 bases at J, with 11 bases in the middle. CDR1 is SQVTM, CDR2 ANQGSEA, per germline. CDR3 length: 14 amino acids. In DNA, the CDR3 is TGCAGCGTCTTCTCCGGGGCGAACACCGGGGAGCTGTTTTTT. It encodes CSVFSGANTGELFF.

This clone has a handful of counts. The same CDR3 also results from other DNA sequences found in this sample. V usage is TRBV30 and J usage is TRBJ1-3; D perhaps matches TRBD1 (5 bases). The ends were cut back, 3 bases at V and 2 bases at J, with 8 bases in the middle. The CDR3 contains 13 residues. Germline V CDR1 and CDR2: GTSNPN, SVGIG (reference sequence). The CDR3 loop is CAWSGGAGNTIYF. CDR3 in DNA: TGTGCCTGGAGCGGGGGGGCTGGAAACACCATATATTTT. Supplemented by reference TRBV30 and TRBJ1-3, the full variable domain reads SQTIHQWPATLVQPVGSPLSLECTVEGTSNPNLYWYRQAAGRGLQLLFYSVGIGQISSEVPQNLSASRPQDRQFILSSKKLLLSDSGFYLCAWSGGAGNTIYFGEGSWLTVV.